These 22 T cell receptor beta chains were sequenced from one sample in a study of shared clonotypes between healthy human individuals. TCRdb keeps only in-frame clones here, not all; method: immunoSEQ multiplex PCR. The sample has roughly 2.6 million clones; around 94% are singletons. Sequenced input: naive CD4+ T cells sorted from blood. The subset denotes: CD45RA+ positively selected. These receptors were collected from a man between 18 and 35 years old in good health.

The CDR3, as DNA: TGTGCCAGCAGTGAATTTTGGGTGGGATTCGTTGAAGATACGCAGTATTTT. Translating gives CASSEFWVGFVEDTQYF. This sequence joins TRBV6-1 and TRBJ2-3; D uncertain. Germline V lookup: CDR1 MNHNS, CDR2 SASEGT. This CDR3 has 17 residues. The V gene lost 2 bases and the J gene lost 5 bases, with 20 bases spanning the gap.

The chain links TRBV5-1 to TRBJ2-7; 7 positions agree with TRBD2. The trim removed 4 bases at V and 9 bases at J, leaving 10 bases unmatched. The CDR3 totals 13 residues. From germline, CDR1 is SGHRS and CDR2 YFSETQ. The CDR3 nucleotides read TGCGCCAGCAGCGAGACTAGCACCTCATGGCAGTACTTC. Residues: CASSETSTSWQYF.

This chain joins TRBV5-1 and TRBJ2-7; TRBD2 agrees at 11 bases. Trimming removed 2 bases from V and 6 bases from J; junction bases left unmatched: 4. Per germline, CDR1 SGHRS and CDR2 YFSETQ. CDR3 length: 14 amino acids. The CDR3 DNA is TGCGCCAGCAGCTTTACTAGCGGGAGTCGCGAGCAGTACTTC. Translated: CASSFTSGSREQYF.

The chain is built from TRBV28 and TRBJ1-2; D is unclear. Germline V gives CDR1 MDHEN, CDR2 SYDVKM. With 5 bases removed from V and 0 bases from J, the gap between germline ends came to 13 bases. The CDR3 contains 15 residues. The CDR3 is CASSAPVAANYGYTF. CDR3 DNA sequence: TGTGCCAGCAGTGCCCCCGTGGCAGCTAACTATGGCTACACCTTC.

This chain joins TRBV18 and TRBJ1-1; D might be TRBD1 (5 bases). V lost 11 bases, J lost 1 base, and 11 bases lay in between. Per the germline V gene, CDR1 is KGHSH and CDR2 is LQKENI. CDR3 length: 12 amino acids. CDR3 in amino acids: CASLGGNTEAFF. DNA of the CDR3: TGTGCCTCTTTGGGGGGGAACACTGAAGCTTTCTTT.

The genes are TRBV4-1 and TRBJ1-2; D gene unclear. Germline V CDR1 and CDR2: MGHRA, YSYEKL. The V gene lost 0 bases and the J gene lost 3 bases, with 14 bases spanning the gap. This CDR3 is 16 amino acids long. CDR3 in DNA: TGCGCCAGCAGCCAAGATCGGGTGGGGTGGGACTATGGCTACACCTTC. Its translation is CASSQDRVGWDYGYTF.

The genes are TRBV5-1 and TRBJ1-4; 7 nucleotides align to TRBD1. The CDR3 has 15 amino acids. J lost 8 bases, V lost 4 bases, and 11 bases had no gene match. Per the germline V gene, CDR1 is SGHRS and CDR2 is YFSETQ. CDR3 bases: TGCGCCAGCAGCCAGGACGCCAGGGGGGACGAAAAACTGTTTTTT. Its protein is CASSQDARGDEKLFF.

Here the CDR3 reads CASSSTAWGAGNTIYF. CDR3 bases: TGTGCCAGCAGCTCTACAGCTTGGGGGGCAGGAAACACCATATATTTT. The chain links TRBV11-2 to TRBJ1-3; perhaps TRBD1 as D (6 bases). This CDR3 is built from 16 residues. Germline V CDR1 and CDR2: SGHAT, FQNNGV. V was trimmed by 4 bases and J by 4 bases, leaving 17 bases between them.

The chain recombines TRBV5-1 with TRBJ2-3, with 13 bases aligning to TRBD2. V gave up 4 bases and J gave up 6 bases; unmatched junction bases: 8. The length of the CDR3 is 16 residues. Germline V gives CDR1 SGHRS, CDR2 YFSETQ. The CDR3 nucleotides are TGCGCCAGCAGCCCCAGGACTAGCGGGGGCCTGGATACGCAGTATTTT. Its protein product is CASSPRTSGGLDTQYF.

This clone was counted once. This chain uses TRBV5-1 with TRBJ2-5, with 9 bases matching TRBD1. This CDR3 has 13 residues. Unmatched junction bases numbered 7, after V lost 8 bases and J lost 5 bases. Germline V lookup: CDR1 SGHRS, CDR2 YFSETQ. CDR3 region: CASTGGEGETQYF. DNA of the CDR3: TGCGCCAGTACAGGGGGCGAAGGGGAGACCCAGTACTTC.

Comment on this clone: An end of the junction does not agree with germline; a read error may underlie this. In DNA form, the CDR3 reads TGTGCCAGCAGTTTAGAGAGACTAGCGGTTAATTTT. Translated, it gives CASSLERLAVNF. The chain couples TRBV28 to TRBJ2-3; 9 bases match TRBD2. Per the germline V gene, CDR1 is MDHEN and CDR2 is SYDVKM. The length of the CDR3 is 12 residues.

CDR3: CASSLGGTGFNYGYTF. The CDR3 nucleotides are TGTGCCAGCAGCTTGGGAGGGACAGGATTTAACTATGGCTACACCTTC. The chain is built from TRBV5-4 and TRBJ1-2, with TRBD1 matching over 8 bases. V lost 0 bases to trimming and J lost 1 base; unmatched junction nucleotides: 5. The CDR3 sequence is 16 residues long. CDR1 and CDR2 from the germline V gene are SGHNT and YYREEE (reference sequence).

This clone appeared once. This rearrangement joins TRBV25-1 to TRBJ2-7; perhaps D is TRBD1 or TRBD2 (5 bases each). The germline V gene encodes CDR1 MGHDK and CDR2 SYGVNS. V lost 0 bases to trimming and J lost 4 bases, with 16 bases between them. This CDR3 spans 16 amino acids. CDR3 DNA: TGTGCCAGCAGTGAATATAGGGACCCCGGGCGTTACGAGCAGTACTTC. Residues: CASSEYRDPGRYEQYF.

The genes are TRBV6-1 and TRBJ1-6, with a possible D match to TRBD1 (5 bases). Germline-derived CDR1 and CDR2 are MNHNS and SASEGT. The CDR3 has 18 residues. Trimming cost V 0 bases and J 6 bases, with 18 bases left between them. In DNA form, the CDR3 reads TGTGCCAGCAGTGAAGCGCGGGCAGGGAAAGGTGGTAATTCACCCCTCCACTTT. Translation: CASSEARAGKGGNSPLHF.

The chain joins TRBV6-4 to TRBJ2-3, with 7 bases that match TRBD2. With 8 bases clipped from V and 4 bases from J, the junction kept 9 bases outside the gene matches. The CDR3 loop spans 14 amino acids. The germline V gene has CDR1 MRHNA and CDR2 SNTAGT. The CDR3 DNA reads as TGTGCCAGCTCCTTGACTAGCCCCCCAGATACGCAGTATTTT. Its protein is CASSLTSPPDTQYF.

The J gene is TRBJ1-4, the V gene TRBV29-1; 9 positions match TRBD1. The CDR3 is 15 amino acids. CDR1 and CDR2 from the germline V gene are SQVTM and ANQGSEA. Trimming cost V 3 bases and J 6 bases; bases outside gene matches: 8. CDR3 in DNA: TGCAGCGTTGAGGGTGTGGGACAGGGACATGAAAAACTGTTTTTT. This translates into CSVEGVGQGHEKLFF.

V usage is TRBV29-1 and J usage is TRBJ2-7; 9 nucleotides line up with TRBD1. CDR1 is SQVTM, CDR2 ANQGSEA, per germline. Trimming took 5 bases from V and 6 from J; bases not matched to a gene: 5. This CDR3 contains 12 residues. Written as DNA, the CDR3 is TGCAGCGTTCGAACAGGGGGCGGCGAGCAGTACTTC. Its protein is CSVRTGGGEQYF.

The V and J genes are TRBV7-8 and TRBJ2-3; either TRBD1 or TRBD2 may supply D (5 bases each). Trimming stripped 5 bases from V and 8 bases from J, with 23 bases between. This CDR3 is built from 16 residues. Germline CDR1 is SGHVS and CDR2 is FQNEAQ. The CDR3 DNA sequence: TGTGCCAGCAGCCTAGAGGCTAGCCCAGATCAGGGTACGCAGTATTTT. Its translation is CASSLEASPDQGTQYF. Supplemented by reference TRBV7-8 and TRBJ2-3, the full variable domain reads GAGVSQSPRYKVAKRGQDVALRCDPISGHVSLFWYQQALGQGPEFLTYFQNEAQLDKSGLPSDRFFAERPEGSVSTLKIQRTQQEDSAVYLCASSLEASPDQGTQYFGPGTRLTVL.

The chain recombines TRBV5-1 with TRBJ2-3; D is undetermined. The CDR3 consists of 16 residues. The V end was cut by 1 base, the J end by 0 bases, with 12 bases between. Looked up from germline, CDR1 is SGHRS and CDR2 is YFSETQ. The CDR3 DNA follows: TGCGCCAGCAGCTTGTTGGGCAGATCGAGCACAGATACGCAGTATTTT. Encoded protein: CASSLLGRSSTDTQYF.

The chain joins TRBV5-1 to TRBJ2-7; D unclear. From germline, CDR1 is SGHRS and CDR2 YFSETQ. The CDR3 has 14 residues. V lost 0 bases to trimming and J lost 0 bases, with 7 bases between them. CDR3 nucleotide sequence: TGCGCCAGCAGCTTGGTGGTCGACTCCTACGAGCAGTACTTC. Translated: CASSLVVDSYEQYF.

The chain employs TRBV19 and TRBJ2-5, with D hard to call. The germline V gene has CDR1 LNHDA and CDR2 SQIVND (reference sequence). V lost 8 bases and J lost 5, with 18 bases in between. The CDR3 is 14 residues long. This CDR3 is CASRWKHFGETQYF. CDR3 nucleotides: TGTGCCAGTCGGTGGAAACACTTTGGCGAGACCCAGTACTTC.

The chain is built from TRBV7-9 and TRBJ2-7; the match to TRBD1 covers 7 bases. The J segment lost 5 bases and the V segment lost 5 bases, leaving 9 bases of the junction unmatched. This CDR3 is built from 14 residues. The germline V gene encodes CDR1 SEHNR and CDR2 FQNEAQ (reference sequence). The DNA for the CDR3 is TGTGCCAGCAGCCAGTCGACAGGGTTCCACGAGCAGTACTTC. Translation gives CASSQSTGFHEQYF.